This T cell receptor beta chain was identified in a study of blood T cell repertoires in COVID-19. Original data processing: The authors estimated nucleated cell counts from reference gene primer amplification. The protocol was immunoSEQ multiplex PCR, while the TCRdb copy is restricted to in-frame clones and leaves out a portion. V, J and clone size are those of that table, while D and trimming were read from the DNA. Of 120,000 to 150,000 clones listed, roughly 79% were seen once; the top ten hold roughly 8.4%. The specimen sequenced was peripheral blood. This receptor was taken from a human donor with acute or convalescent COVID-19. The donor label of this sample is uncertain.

The CDR3 DNA is TGTGCCAGCAGCCTGGGGACAGGGTATGGGCATGAGCAGTTCTTC. It codes for CASSLGTGYGHEQFF. The chain recombines TRBV6-5 with TRBJ2-1, with TRBD1 identical over 9 bases. The germline V gene encodes CDR1 MNHEY and CDR2 SVGAGI. Germline trimming cut 6 bases from V and 8 bases from J; bases unmatched to any gene: 11. The CDR3 runs to 15 residues.